A single count supports the clone carrying this TCR beta chain. Profiled with immunoSEQ multiplex PCR; TCRdb holds only in-frame clones, not every one. The table has about 37,000 clones, 78% seen once. This entry is derived from a study of OX40 agonist ivuxolimab in advanced cancers. The V segment lost 1 base and the J segment 1 base; nucleotides outside the gene matches: 0. This CDR3 is 15 amino acids long. Per the germline V gene, CDR1 is SNHLY and CDR2 is FYNNEI. V is TRBV2 and J is TRBJ2-2; the match to TRBD1 covers 7 bases. Specimen: CD4+ or CD8+ T cells sorted from blood, collected in a trial of the OX40 agonist ivuxolimab. This receptor was identified in an adult with an advanced solid tumor such as melanoma, head and neck, liver or kidney cancer. The CDR3: CASSEGTGNTGELFF. DNA for the CDR3: TGTGCCAGCAGTGAAGGGACAGGGAACACCGGGGAGCTGTTTTTT. The variable domain in full, completed from reference TRBV2 and TRBJ2-2, reads EPEVTQTPSHQVTQMGQEVILRCVPISNHLYFYWYRQILGQKVEFLVSFYNNEISEKSEIFDDQFSVERPDGSNFTLKIRSTKLEDSAMYFCASSEGTGNTGELFFGEGSRLTVL.